Listed here is a single TCR beta chain. The data originate from a study of T cells in localized non-small cell lung cancer. Trimming removed 3 bases at V and 6 bases at J, with 8 bases between. Germline loops: CDR1 KGHSH, CDR2 LQKENI. The CDR3 has 13 residues. Profiled with immunoSEQ multiplex PCR; TCRdb holds only in-frame clones, not every one. In the table there are roughly 90,000 clones, just over 90% of which are singletons. The source of this sequence is a woman between 40 and 69 years old with stage II squamous cell lung carcinoma. The sequenced sample was PBMCs, obtained before any cancer treatment. This chain joins TRBV18 and TRBJ1-4, with D possibly TRBD1 on 5 matching bases. CDR3 DNA: TGTGCCAGCTCACCGCAGGGTGATGAAAAACTGTTTTTT. Translated: CASSPQGDEKLFF.